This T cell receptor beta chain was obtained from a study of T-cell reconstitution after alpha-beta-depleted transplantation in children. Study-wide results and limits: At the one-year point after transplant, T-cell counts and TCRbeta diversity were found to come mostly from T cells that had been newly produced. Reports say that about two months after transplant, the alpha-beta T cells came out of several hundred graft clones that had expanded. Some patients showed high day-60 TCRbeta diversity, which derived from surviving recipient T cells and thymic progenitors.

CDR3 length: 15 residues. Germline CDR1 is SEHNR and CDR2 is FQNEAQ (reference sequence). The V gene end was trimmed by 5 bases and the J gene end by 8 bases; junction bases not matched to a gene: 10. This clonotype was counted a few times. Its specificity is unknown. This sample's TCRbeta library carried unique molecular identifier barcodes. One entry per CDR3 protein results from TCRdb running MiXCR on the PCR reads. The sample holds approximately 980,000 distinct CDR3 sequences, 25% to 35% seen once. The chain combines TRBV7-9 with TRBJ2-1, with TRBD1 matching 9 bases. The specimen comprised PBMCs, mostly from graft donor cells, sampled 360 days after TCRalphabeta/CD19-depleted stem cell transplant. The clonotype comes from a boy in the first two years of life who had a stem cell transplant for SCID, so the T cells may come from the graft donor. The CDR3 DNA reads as TGTGCCAGCAGCCCTGGGACAGGGTATAGGGATGAGCAGTTCTTC. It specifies CASSPGTGYRDEQFF.